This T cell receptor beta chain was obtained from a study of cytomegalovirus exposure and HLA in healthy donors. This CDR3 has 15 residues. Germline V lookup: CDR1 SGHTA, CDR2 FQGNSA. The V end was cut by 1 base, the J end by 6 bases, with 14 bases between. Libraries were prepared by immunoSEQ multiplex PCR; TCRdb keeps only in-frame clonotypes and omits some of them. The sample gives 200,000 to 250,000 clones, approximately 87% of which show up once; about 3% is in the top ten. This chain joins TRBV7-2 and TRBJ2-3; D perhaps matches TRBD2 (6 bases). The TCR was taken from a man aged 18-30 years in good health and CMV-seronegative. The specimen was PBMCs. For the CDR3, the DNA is TGTGCCAGCAGCTTAGGGGTCGGGAGTGGTGATACGCAGTATTTT. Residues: CASSLGVGSGDTQYF. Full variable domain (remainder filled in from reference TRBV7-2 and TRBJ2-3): GAGVSQSPSNKVTEKGKDVELRCDPISGHTALYWYRQSLGQGLEFLIYFQGNSAPDKSGLPSDRFSAERTGGSVSTLTIQRTQQEDSAVYLCASSLGVGSGDTQYFGPGTRLTVL.